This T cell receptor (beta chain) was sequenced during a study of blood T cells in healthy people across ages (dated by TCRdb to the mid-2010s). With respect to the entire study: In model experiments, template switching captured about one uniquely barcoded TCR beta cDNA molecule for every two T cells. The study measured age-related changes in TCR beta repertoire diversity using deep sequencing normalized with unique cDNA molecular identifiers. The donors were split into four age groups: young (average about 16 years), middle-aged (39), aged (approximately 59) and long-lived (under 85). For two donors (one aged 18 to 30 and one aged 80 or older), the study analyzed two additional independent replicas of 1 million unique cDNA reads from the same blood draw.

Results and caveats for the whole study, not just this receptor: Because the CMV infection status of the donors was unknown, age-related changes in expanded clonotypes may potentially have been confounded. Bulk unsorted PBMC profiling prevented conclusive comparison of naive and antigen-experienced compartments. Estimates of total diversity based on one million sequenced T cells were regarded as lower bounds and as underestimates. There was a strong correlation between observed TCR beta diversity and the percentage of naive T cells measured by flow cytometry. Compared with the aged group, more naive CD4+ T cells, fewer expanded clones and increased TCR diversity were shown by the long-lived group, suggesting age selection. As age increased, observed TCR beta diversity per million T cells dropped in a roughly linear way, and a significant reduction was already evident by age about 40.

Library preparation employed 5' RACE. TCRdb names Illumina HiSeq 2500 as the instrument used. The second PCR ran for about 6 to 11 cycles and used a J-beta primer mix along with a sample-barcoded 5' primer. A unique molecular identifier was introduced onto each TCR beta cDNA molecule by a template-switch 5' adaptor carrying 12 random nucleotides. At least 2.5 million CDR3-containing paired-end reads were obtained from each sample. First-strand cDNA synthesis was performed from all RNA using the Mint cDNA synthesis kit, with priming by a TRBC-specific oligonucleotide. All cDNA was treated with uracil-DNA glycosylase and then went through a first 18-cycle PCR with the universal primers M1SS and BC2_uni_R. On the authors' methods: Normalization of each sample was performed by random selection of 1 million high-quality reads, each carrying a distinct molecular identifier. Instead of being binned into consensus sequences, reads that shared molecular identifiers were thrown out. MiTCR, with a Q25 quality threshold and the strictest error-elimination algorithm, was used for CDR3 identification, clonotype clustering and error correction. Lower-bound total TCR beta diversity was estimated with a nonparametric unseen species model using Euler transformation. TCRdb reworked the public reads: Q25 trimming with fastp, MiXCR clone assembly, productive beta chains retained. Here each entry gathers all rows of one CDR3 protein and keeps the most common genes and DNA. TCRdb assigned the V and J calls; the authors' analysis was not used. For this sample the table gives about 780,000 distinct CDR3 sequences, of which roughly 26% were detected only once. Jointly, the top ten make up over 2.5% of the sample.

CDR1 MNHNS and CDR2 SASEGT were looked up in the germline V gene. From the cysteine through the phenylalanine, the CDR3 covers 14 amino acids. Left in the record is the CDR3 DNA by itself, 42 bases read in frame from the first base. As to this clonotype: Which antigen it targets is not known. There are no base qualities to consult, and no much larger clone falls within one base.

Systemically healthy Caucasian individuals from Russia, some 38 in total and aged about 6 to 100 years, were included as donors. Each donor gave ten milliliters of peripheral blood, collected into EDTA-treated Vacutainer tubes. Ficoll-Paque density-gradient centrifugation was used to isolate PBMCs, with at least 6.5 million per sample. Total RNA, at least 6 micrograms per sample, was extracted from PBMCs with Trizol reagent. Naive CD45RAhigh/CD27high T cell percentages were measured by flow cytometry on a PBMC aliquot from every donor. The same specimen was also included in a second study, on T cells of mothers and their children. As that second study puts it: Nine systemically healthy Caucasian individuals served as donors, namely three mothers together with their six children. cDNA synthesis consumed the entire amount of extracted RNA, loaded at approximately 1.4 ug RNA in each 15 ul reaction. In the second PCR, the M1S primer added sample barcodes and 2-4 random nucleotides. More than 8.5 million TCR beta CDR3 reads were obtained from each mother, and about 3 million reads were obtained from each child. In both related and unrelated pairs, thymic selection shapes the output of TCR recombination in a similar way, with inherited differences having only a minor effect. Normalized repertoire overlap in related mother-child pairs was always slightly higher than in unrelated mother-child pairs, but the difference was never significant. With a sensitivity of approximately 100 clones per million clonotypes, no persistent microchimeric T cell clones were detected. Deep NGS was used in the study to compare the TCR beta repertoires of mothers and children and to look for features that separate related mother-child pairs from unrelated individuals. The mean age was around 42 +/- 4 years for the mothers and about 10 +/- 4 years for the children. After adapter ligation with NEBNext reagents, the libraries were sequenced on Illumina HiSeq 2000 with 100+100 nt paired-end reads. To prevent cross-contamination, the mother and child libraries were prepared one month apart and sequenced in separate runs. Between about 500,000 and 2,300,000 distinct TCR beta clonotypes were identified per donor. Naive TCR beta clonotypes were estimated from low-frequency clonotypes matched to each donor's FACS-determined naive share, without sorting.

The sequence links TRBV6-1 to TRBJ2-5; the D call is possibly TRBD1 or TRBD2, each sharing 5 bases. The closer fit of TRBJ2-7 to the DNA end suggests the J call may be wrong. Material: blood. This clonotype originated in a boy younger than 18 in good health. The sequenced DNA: TGTGCCAGCCTCGACAGTCCTTGGGGGTACGAGCAGTACTTC. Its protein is CASLDSPWGYEQYF.